The clone carrying this T cell receptor beta chain has at least ten counts. The antigen is unknown. The data derive from a study of T cells after yellow fever vaccination. Study-wide results and limits: The secondary response was weaker, and its peak arrived faster, on day 5 versus 15.

CDR3 length: 14 residues. The V segment lost 6 bases and the J segment 0 bases; nucleotides outside the gene matches: 2. CDR1 is MDHEN, CDR2 SYDVKM, per germline. TCRdb re-called the 5' RACE reads through MiXCR, storing one row per CDR3 protein. In the table there are just under 600,000 distinct CDR3 sequences, 13% of which are singletons. This TCR derives from a man aged 30 to 39 who received the YFV17D yellow fever vaccine. The rearrangement joins TRBV28 to TRBJ2-7, with 10 bases that match TRBD1. The sample consisted of PBMCs, taken on the day of the yellow fever booster vaccination. The CDR3 DNA is TGTGCCAGCAGAAGGACAGGGGGCTCCTACGAGCAGTACTTC. It specifies CASRRTGGSYEQYF.